Listed here are 21 T cell receptor beta chains from one sample, sequenced in a study of tumor and adjacent non-tumor tissue in lung cancer. The library came from three nested PCR rounds adapted from ARM-PCR protocols. TCRdb re-derived calls from the multiplex PCR reads in MiXCR, one entry per CDR3 protein. The sample lists about 66,000 distinct CDR3 sequences, more than 70% occurring once. This sample's RNA came from whole unsorted tissue. Sequencing input: lung tumor tissue. Every receptor here comes from a man aged 60 to 75 with non-small cell lung cancer.

As regards this clonotype: The CDR3 end shows no conserved phenylalanine or tryptophan, and so a read error is likely. The DNA is left out, because the CDR3 cannot be placed on it with certainty; the CDR3 is given as TCRdb lists it. The CDR3 reads CASSYSSNSPFHY. V gene TRBV6-5 combines with J gene TRBJ1-6. Ends included, the CDR3 has 13 residues. The germline V gene encodes CDR1 MNHEY and CDR2 SVGAGI.

On this clonotype: Sequence at one end of the junction differs from germline and may be a read error. The chain joins TRBV6-5 to TRBJ2-7, with D uncertain. The germline V gene has CDR1 MNHEY and CDR2 SVGAGI. The CDR3 runs 14 residues. This chain's CDR3 is CDGSYVRNSYEQYF. The DNA of the CDR3 is TGCGACGGCAGTTACGTACGGAACTCCTACGAGCAGTACTTC.

As DNA, the CDR3 is TGTGCCAGCAGTATGGACCAAAATGAAGCTTTCTTT. Translating it yields CASSMDQNEAFF. The chain uses TRBV6-6 and TRBJ1-1; D uncertain. V dropped 5 bases and J dropped 7 bases, with 11 bases sitting between them. This CDR3 comprises 12 residues. Germline CDR1 and CDR2: MNHNY and SVGAGI (reference sequence).

The rearrangement links TRBV20-1 to TRBJ1-5; possible D gene TRBD1, 5 bases. Germline lookup yields CDR1 DFQATT and CDR2 SNEGSKA (reference sequence). The V end lost 5 bases, the J end lost 13 bases, and 21 bases lay between the germline ends. This CDR3 is 13 amino acids long. The DNA for the CDR3 is TGCAGTGCTCGGGCGGGGACGGAACAGAAACAGCATTTT. Amino acids: CSARAGTEQKQHF.

The V call is TRBV10-1, the J call TRBJ2-1, with 10 bases that match TRBD2. Germline CDR1 WNHNN, CDR2 SYGVQD (reference sequence). The CDR3 contains 16 residues. The V gene end was trimmed by 5 bases and the J gene end by 6 bases; junction bases not matched to a gene: 10. Written as DNA, the CDR3 is TGCGCCAGCAGTCCCGGCACTAGCGGGAACGGCAATGAGCAGTTCTTC. It specifies CASSPGTSGNGNEQFF.

Concerning this clonotype: A much bigger clone sits one base away, suggesting this may be a read error. J is TRBJ1-5 and V is TRBV28, with a possible D match to TRBD1 (6 bases). The length of the CDR3 is 14 residues. Trimming removed 6 bases from V and 2 bases from J, with 11 bases in between. Germline V gives CDR1 MDHEN, CDR2 SYDVKM. CDR3: CASSLGQCNQPQHF. In nucleotides, the CDR3 is TGTGCCAGCAGCCTAGGACAGTGCAATCAGCCCCAGCATTTT.

The chain employs TRBV11-2 and TRBJ2-5; D gene unclear. The germline CDR1 and CDR2 sequences are SGHAT and FQNNGV. V lost 3 bases, J lost 6 bases, and 20 bases lay in between. This CDR3 comprises 16 residues. The CDR3 reads CASSFKTRVVGKTQYF. The CDR3 nucleotides are TGTGCCAGCAGCTTTAAGACAAGGGTGGTGGGAAAGACCCAGTACTTC.

This clonotype showed up just once. Relative to the germline gene, one junction end is altered; a read error may explain this. For the CDR3, the DNA is TGTGCCATCAGTGTACATGGGACTAGCGGGAGGGACTCTGGGGCCAATGTCATGACCTTC. This encodes CAISVHGTSGRDSGANVMTF. J is TRBJ2-6 and V is TRBV10-3; 16 bases line up with TRBD2. Germline assignment: CDR1 ENHRY and CDR2 SYGVKD. The CDR3 totals 20 residues.

A remark on this clonotype: The CDR3 does not end in the conserved phenylalanine or tryptophan, so this is likely a read error. This CDR3 reads CASSFGGSTDTQYL. The CDR3 DNA reads as TGTGCCAGCAGTTTCGGGGGGAGCACAGATACGCAGTATTTG. V and J are TRBV11-3 and TRBJ2-3; 7 bases match TRBD2. Trimming took 6 bases from V and 0 from J; bases not matched to a gene: 3. The CDR3 sequence is 14 residues long. CDR1 is SGHNT and CDR2 is YENEEA in the germline V gene.

The V and J genes are TRBV29-1 and TRBJ2-7, with D possibly matching TRBD2 (5 bases). The CDR3 consists of 12 residues. The V gene lost 8 bases and the J gene lost 7 bases, with 18 bases spanning the gap. The V gene's germline CDR1 is SQVTM and CDR2 ANQGSEA. CDR3 coding DNA: TGCAGCATCGGAGGCGTCATATGGGAGCAGTACTTC. This encodes CSIGGVIWEQYF.

This clonotype was seen only a few times. The junction differs from germline at one of its ends, possibly a read error. J is TRBJ2-2 and V is TRBV20-1; D may be TRBD2 (5 bases). The length of the CDR3 is 16 residues. Germline V gene lookup returns CDR1 DFQATT and CDR2 SNEGSKA (reference sequence). The DNA for the CDR3 is TGCAGTGCTACTTTAGTGGAAGGGCCGGAGACCGGGGAGCTGTTTTTC. Its translation is CSATLVEGPETGELFF.

As regards this clonotype: An end of the junction does not agree with germline; a read error may underlie this. The chain recombines TRBV12-3 or TRBV12-4 with TRBJ2-1; 7 bases align to TRBD2. The CDR3 runs to 15 residues. The DNA for the CDR3 is TGTGTCAGCAGTTTCGCTCAGCGGGACCGCAATGAGCAGTTCTTC. Protein sequence: CVSSFAQRDRNEQFF.

About this clonotype: Lacking the conserved final phenylalanine or tryptophan, this CDR3 likely reflects a read error. This chain links TRBV29-1 with TRBJ2-7; D remains ambiguous. The CDR3 runs to 15 residues. Trimming stripped 2 bases from V and 2 bases from J, with 16 bases between. In germline, CDR1 is SQVTM, CDR2 ANQGSEA. CDR3 sequence reads: CSVELSVTVTYEQYL. CDR3 coding DNA: TGCAGCGTTGAATTATCCGTAACAGTTACCTACGAGCAGTACTTA.

This sequence joins TRBV6-1 and TRBJ2-3, with D maybe TRBD2 (5 bases). The CDR3 extends over 14 amino acids. The germline gives CDR1 MNHNS, CDR2 SASEGT. The V and J ends lost 1 base and 5 bases respectively, with 10 bases between them. CDR3 coding DNA: TGTGCCAGCAGTGAAGGGACTTACAAAGATACGCAGTATTTT. Translating gives CASSEGTYKDTQYF.

On this clonotype itself: A read error may account for a junction end that differs from germline. This chain uses TRBV29-1 with TRBJ1-1; D gene unclear. The germline V gene encodes CDR1 SQVTM and CDR2 ANQGSEA. The CDR3 runs 12 residues. The CDR3: CSAYMTRTKAYF. The CDR3 DNA is TGCAGCGCCTACATGACTCGGACTAAAGCTTACTTT.

Concerning this clonotype itself: The germline gene is not matched at one end of the junction; a read error may be the cause. The rearrangement uses TRBV6-5 and TRBJ2-7, with TRBD2 matching over 7 bases. The length of the CDR3 is 15 residues. Per the germline V gene, CDR1 is MNHEY and CDR2 is SVGAGI. The CDR3 DNA is TGTGCTAGCAGTTACCTGAGGCGGGAGACGGCCGAACAGTACTTC. Encoded protein: CASSYLRRETAEQYF.

Concerning this clonotype itself: The junction departs from the called germline gene at one end, perhaps through a read error. The chain joins TRBV29-1 to TRBJ2-3; TRBD2 matches 7 bases. This CDR3 comprises 15 residues. Per the germline V gene, CDR1 is SQVTM and CDR2 is ANQGSEA. CDR3 region: CSVIAGAGSTDTQYF. The CDR3 DNA sequence: TGCAGCGTTATTGCGGGAGCGGGTAGCACAGATACGCAATATTTT.

The gene calls are TRBV20-1 and TRBJ2-2, with D possibly matching TRBD2 (5 bases). V was cut by 3 bases and J by 0 bases, with 14 bases left in between. The CDR3 length is 16 residues. Germline lookup yields CDR1 DFQATT and CDR2 SNEGSKA (reference sequence). The CDR3 DNA reads TGCAGTGCTAGTGATTGGGGAGCTGCGAACACCGGGGAGCTGTTTTTT. The encoded protein is CSASDWGAANTGELFF.

This clonotype has a single count. Compared with germline, one end of the junction differs, possibly owing to a read error. This chain uses TRBV30 with TRBJ2-7; D is ambiguous. This CDR3 is 14 amino acids long. The V gene's germline CDR1 is GTSNPN and CDR2 SVGIG (reference sequence). The DNA of the CDR3 is TGTGCCTGGAGTAGGAGTTCATTCGATGGCGAGCAGTATTTC. Translating it yields CAWSRSSFDGEQYF.

This clonotype was counted only a few times. V gene TRBV28 combines with J gene TRBJ2-7; 7 bases map to TRBD2. The CDR3 extends over 18 amino acids. Trimming took 9 bases from V and 3 from J; bases not matched to a gene: 23. Germline V gives CDR1 MDHEN, CDR2 SYDVKM. CDR3 loop: CARTYFGRESGENYEQYF. The DNA of the CDR3 is TGTGCCAGAACTTATTTCGGCCGAGAGAGCGGGGAGAACTACGAGCAGTACTTC.

A note on this clonotype: The conserved final phenylalanine or tryptophan is absent from the CDR3, which likely points to a read error. This chain links TRBV6-5 with TRBJ2-7; TRBD1 or TRBD2 may be the D gene (5 bases each). CDR1 is MNHEY, CDR2 SVGAGI, per germline. The CDR3 extends over 15 amino acids. CDR3 region: CAGSYGAGQVYEQYL. The CDR3 bases are TGCGCCGGCAGTTACGGGGCTGGCCAGGTTTACGAGCAGTACTTG.